Listed below are T cell receptor beta chains from one sample, sequenced in a study of blood T cell repertoires in COVID-19. Data came from immunoSEQ multiplex PCR; TCRdb stores just in-frame clones and leaves some out. The data contain over 95,000 clones, approximately 91% of them singletons. Sequenced: peripheral blood. The receptor set was obtained from a woman in her sixties or seventies who had recovered from COVID-19. CDR3s include the opening cysteine and the closing phenylalanine or tryptophan. D genes are given only for firm matches. Only some rows state a clone size, as once, few, many or a class for expanded clones.

TRBJ2-5 | NA | NA | TRBV7-2 | TGTGCCAGCAGCCAGGCTCGTGCACAGCGGGAGACCCAGTACTTC | CASSQARAQRETQYF
TRBJ2-7 | NA | TRBD1 | TRBV3-1/TRBV3-2 | TGTGCCAGCAGCCCAACGGGACAGGGTTACTACGAGCAGTACTTC | CASSPTGQGYYEQYF
TRBJ2-6 | NA | NA | TRBV7-9 | TGTGCCAGCAGCTTAGAACGTGGAGTCTCTGGGGCCAACGTCCTGACTTTC | CASSLERGVSGANVLTF
TRBJ1-5 | NA | NA | TRBV7-2 | TGTGCCAGCAGCTTGGGGGGGCCAGGGGTTGGTCAGCCCCAGCATTTT | CASSLGGPGVGQPQHF
TRBJ1-1 | NA | TRBD1 | TRBV5-8 | TGTGCCAACCCGGACAGGGGGCGCCTAGGTGCTTTCTTT | CANPDRGRLGAFF
TRBJ2-3 | NA | NA | TRBV18 | TGTGCCAGCTCACCAGGACAGCTTATCCTTACGCAGTATTTT | CASSPGQLILTQYF
TRBJ2-3 | NA | TRBD1 | TRBV7-9 | TGTGCCAGCAGCTTAGGACAGGGGGCAGTGGATACGCAGTATTTT | CASSLGQGAVDTQYF
TRBJ1-4 | NA | NA | TRBV7-9 | TGTGCCAGCAGCGTGTACAGGACTAATGAAAAACTGTTTTTT | CASSVYRTNEKLFF
TRBJ2-7 | NA | NA | TRBV7-9 | TGTGCCAGCAGCACCCCCTGGGGATCTAGCGTGGGCGAGCAGTACTTC | CASSTPWGSSVGEQYF
TRBJ1-5 | NA | TRBD1 | TRBV19 | TGTGCCAGTAGTTTCCGGGACAGGTGGGGACAGCCCCAGCATTTT | CASSFRDRWGQPQHF
TRBJ1-3 | NA | NA | TRBV7-2 | TGTGCCAGCAGCTTAGCGCTAGGAAACACCATATATTTT | CASSLALGNTIYF
TRBJ2-6 | NA | NA | TRBV30 | TGTGCCTGGACCCTACGTGGGGCCAACGTCCTGACTTTC | CAWTLRGANVLTF
TRBJ2-2 | NA | NA | TRBV25-1 | TGTGCCAGCGAAAACAGGCTTAACACCGGGGAGCTGTTTTTT | CASENRLNTGELFF
TRBJ2-1 | few | NA | TRBV28 | TGTGCCACCGGAGGGGGGGGGAGATTCAGCCTGTTCTTC | CATGGGGRFSLFF
TRBJ2-7 | NA | NA | TRBV11-2 | TGTGCCAGCAGCTTCCTTACTTCCTCCTACGAGCAGTACTTC | CASSFLTSSYEQYF
TRBJ1-2 | NA | NA | TRBV10-3 | TGTGCCACCGCGGACGACCGGGAGGGGTATGGCTACACCTTC | CATADDREGYGYTF
TRBJ1-5 | few | NA | TRBV2 | TGTGCCAGCAAAGGGACACCTTATAGCAATCAGCCCCAGCATTTT | CASKGTPYSNQPQHF